This T cell receptor beta chain was observed in a study of cytomegalovirus exposure and HLA in healthy donors (dated by TCRdb to 2015 to 2018). Looking at the study overall: An earlier analysis of about 560 of the donors reported over 250 Gb of sequence data and 117 million unique TCR beta sequences obtained from around 180 million T cells. An early release covering around 630 HLA-typed donors comprised 250 to 350 gigabases of sequencing data and 85 million to 100 million unique TCR sequences. The genetic ancestry cluster associated with self-reported Caucasian donors included 70% to 85% of the roughly 380 genotyped donors. The aim of the study was to test whether cataloging public T cell receptors could identify signatures of past pathogen exposure. Using immunosequencing, the study profiled T cell repertoires from about 620 subjects and related those repertoires to cytomegalovirus serostatus. A separate validation cohort of roughly 120 different subjects was used in addition to the roughly 670-subject first cohort. To predict cytomegalovirus infection status, the study combined high-throughput TCR immunosequencing, statistical association of individual TCRs with disease status, and machine learning. A later analysis re-examined previously published TCR beta repertoires from about 700 donors and added high-resolution HLA genotyping to investigate patterns of TCR occurrence. Rather than drawing on any new phenotypic data, the later analysis identified candidate immune exposures from TCR beta sequences and the way those sequences occurred across donors. To decide whether each TCR beta V gene segment behaved as functional or pseudogenic, an earlier analysis of 587 of the donors relied on high-throughput TCR beta sequencing. Donor age, sex, ethnicity and CMV serostatus were compiled alongside the repertoire data. A later genetic analysis took genome-wide SNP genotypes for about 65% of the 666 donors and used that subset as a discovery cohort. Every discovery cohort repertoire had been produced on one sequencing platform. Class I and class II HLA loci were covered by the typing at four-digit resolution. The number of typed donors differed by locus: about 620-630 for A, B, C, DRB1 and DQB1; 522 for DQA1; 606 for DPA1; and about 450 for DPB1. A handful of DR-DQ haplotypes were handled as single units for association and clustering because linkage in the cohort was strong. Among some 400 genotyped donors of the cohort, an average of around 240,000 unique TCR beta nucleotide sequences were sequenced per donor, 15% to 20% of them non-productive. General findings and caveats noted by the study authors: Cytomegalovirus status was reported to be diagnosed by the classifier with high specificity and sensitivity in both the original and validation cohorts. CMV serostatus was the only immune exposure information available for the cohort. A later analysis found that TCR association rates varied across HLA loci, with DRB1 alleles showing the most associated TCRs and HLA-C alleles the fewest. Across donors, most TCR sequences were observed very rarely, whereas some public TCRs were present in many individuals. The earlier analysis of 587 of the donors excluded approximately 15 rarely observed V segments, including chromosome 9 orphons, because counts were too low. In an earlier analysis of roughly 560 of the donors, most TCR beta V segments were observed in productive rearrangements about 90% or about 30% of the time, broadly matching IMGT annotations. According to a later analysis, parvovirus B19, influenza, CMV and Epstein-Barr virus appeared linked to several top co-occurrence clusters. Assigning TCR associations to individual alleles was difficult when HLA alleles, especially DR and DQ, strongly co-occurred. Roughly uniform sequencing depth across donors was assumed in presence/absence analyses, although this assumption may not hold. Correlated functional status among segregating V segments might reflect linkage disequilibrium, but an unknown experimental factor could not be ruled out. A later genetic analysis reported fewer N-insertions in productive TCRs among donors in an Asian-associated ancestry cluster than the roughly 650-donor mean. Because HLA typing was missing for some donors at each locus, association tests included only the typed subset. The cohort was sequenced for TCR beta chains only, and without alpha or paired-chain data the features that could be detected were limited. Some IMGT-functional V segments, including TRBV6-2 and TRBV6-3, could not be distinguished by the 87-base-pair reads and were therefore excluded. A cluster of highly shared sequence variants was judged likely to be a technical artifact of the sequencing pipeline. A later analysis found that HLA-associated TCR beta chains were more clonally expanded and had lower generation probabilities than equally common non-associated chains. An association between a missense DCLRE1C variant and V-gene and J-gene trimming of TCR beta chains was found in a later genetic analysis and replicated in an independent cohort. A further reported finding was that TCR beta sequences accurately predicted the HLA-A and HLA-B alleles for most subjects in the first cohort. The study gave a list of over 150 TCR beta chains associated with cytomegalovirus. Most CMV-associated TCR beta chains appeared to be HLA-restricted in a later analysis, and the HLA associations seemed to be driven largely by CMV exposure. In vitro tests confirmed that a few of the cytomegalovirus-associated TCR beta chains recognize cytomegalovirus antigens. Specific HLA alleles were associated with roughly 16,000 TCR beta sequences at a false discovery rate of 0.05 in a later analysis. The authors suggested that the approach could potentially be extended to other disease states and immunological phenotypes.

In total, roughly 670 healthy bone marrow donors made up the cohort. All cohort members were sampled while nominally healthy, although unrecorded immune exposures were likely present. The donor tested CMV seronegative and was one of the 352 seronegative cohort members. Every donor gave a peripheral blood sample, and the peripheral blood mononuclear cells from that sample were used for TCR beta sequencing. The Qiagen DNeasy Blood Extraction Kit was used to extract genomic DNA from the blood cell samples. Libraries were constructed by the immunoSEQ multiplex PCR assay. The multiplex PCR relied on a mix of 60 forward primers for TCR Vbeta segments and 13 reverse primers for TCR Jbeta segments. The CDR3 region of rearranged TCR beta genes was amplified from genomic DNA by a multiplex PCR assay. The amplified TCR beta libraries were sequenced on the Illumina HiSeq System as 87-base-pair reads. The authors' analysis ran thus. A later analysis counted about 80 million unique TCR beta chains across the 666 repertoires, and approximately 11 million of these chains were shared by at least two donors. Raw reads were error-corrected and collapsed into unique sequences by a nearest-neighbor algorithm in which closely related sequences were merged to remove PCR and sequencing errors. CDR3 sequences were aligned to IMGT reference sequences to assign V, D and J gene segments. For a sequence to be retained, at least a six-nucleotide match to both a V gene segment and a J gene segment was required. Rearrangements were called productive when the CDR3 lacked stop codons and stayed in frame with V and J; all others were non-productive. Following IMGT convention, CDR3 was defined as the stretch from the second conserved V-encoded cysteine to the conserved J-encoded phenylalanine. In an earlier analysis of roughly 580 of the donors, sequences lacking an unambiguous match to a single V gene segment were excluded. In an earlier analysis of several hundred of the donors, V segments were called functional above 56.7% productive rearrangements and were called segregating when the between-donor standard deviation exceeded 5%. To diagnose cytomegalovirus status from the catalog of TCR beta chain sequences, a statistical classification framework was built. In a later analysis, V and J genes were assigned by comparing TCR nucleotide sequences against IMGT/GENE-DB human TR gene sequences. The TCRdist pipeline was used in a later analysis to assign CDR3 sequences and most-parsimonious VDJ recombination scenarios. In a later analysis, every TCR beta chain was defined by the combination of its CDR3 amino acid sequence and its V-gene family, and reads without a unique V-gene family were dropped. To address suspected cross-contamination and a sequencing artifact, a later analysis removed several hundred highly shared, low-generation-probability nucleotide sequences. In a later analysis, a clonal expansion index was calculated for each public chain from normalized within-repertoire ranks of inferred template counts. A later analysis computed generation probabilities with a VDJ recombination model fitted to out-of-frame rearrangements, and checked the results against IGoR. In a later analysis, hypergeometric tests were used to score TCR-TCR, TCR-HLA and TCR-CMV co-occurrence, with a repertoire-size bias correction applied to TCR pairs. To estimate false discovery rates, a later analysis permuted the HLA or CMV assignments 20 times. A later analysis grouped co-occurring TCRs with DBSCAN, adding TCRdist sequence similarity when clustering within HLA-allele-positive subsets. Repertoires with fewer than 30,000 or more than 120,000 public chains, plus five repertoires with anomalous nucleotide sharing, were excluded from co-occurrence clustering. Held by TCRdb, this immuneACCESS table contains in-frame sequences only and omits some clones. Under half of the omission traces to an unresolved V gene where checked; the cause of the rest is unknown. V and J calls plus clone size are reproduced from that table; the DNA served to infer D and trimming. This sample holds fewer than 250,000 clones; about 72% were observed only once. The ten biggest clones cover around 4% of the sample.

This clone was picked up one time. This clone's antigen is unknown. Nothing much larger sits one base from this clone, and base qualities are not available. The germline V gene yields LGHNA for CDR1 and YNFKEQ for CDR2. The cysteine opens and the phenylalanine closes a CDR3 of 16 amino acids. CDR3 DNA only is kept here, 48 bases in frame from base 1. V is trimmed back by 1 base and J by 4 bases, and the junction contains 5 bases that no gene match accounts for. The specimen sequenced was PBMCs. The rearrangement combines TRBV4-2 with TRBJ2-3; 10 bases in the middle match TRBD2. The TCR comes from a male donor in good health and CMV-seronegative. For the CDR3, the sequence is CASSQGLTSGSDTQYF. The DNA is as follows: TGTGCCAGCAGCCAAGGTCTGACTAGCGGGTCAGATACGCAGTATTTT.